This T cell receptor beta chain came from a study of metastatic and nonmetastatic thyroid tumors. This clone has ten or more counts. The antigen is not known. TCRdb re-analyzed the PCR reads using MiXCR. Among 55,000 or so clones listed, approximately 19% were seen once. None of the patients had undergone any treatment ahead of thyroid surgery. Broader study findings: The reported finding was significantly higher TCR beta diversity in malignant thyroid tumors relative to benign nodules, in blood and tumor.

The TCR comes from a female donor with papillary thyroid cancer or a benign thyroid nodule (not recorded which). Some clones in this sample may be carry-over from other donors' samples. Sequenced input: blood.

This chain's CDR3 is CASSLYQETQYF. The CDR3 DNA is TGTGCCAGCAGCTTGTACCAAGAGACCCAGTACTTC. This chain joins TRBV7-9 and TRBJ2-5; D gene ambiguous. Trimming took 3 bases from V and 0 from J, leaving 2 bases between them. Germline V CDR1 and CDR2: SEHNR, FQNEAQ (reference sequence). The CDR3 consists of 12 residues. The whole variable domain, filled in from reference TRBV7-9 and TRBJ2-5, reads DTGVSQNPRHKITKRGQNVTFRCDPISEHNRLYWYRQTLGQGPEFLTYFQNEAQLEKSRLLSDRFSAERPKGSFSTLEIQRTEQGDSAMYLCASSLYQETQYFGPGTRLLVL.